This TCR beta chain is from a study of T cell responses to AZD1222 COVID-19 vaccine. General study findings and limits: The sample set comprised mostly white British donors with more females, and clonal diversity was possibly underestimated. Increased Spike-specific TCR breadth and depth were observed after two AZD1222 doses.

Assay: immunoSEQ multiplex PCR; the TCRdb copy retains only in-frame clones and omits some. The sample has 90,000 to 120,000 clones; approximately 92% are singletons. CDR1 is SNHLY, CDR2 FYNNEI, per germline. The CDR3 consists of 17 residues. The V gene end was trimmed by 5 bases and the J gene end by 5 bases; junction bases not matched to a gene: 7. This clone is classed as large. No antigen is known for it. The source is an adult who received the AZD1222 COVID-19 vaccine. The V gene is TRBV2, the J gene TRBJ2-2; 14 bases agree with TRBD2. The sequenced sample was peripheral blood, obtained 28 days after the second AZD1222 dose. In DNA form, the CDR3 reads TGTGCCAGCAGTCCGACTAGCGGGGGGGCCCTGACCGGGGAGCTGTTTTTT. It codes for CASSPTSGGALTGELFF.